One T cell receptor (beta chain) is described in this entry. Sequencing used immunoSEQ multiplex PCR; TCRdb keeps in-frame clones, though not all of them. The repertoire holds 95,000 to 100,000 clones, with approximately 92% as singletons. V dropped 2 bases and J dropped 8; count of bases not matched to a gene: 14. The CDR3 is 17 residues long. Germline CDR1 reads MGHRA; CDR2 reads YSYEKL. This sample was included in a study of T cell changes during pregnancy in multiple sclerosis. This sequence joins TRBV4-1 and TRBJ2-1; TRBD2 matches 8 bases. Sequencing was performed on peripheral blood, taken in the second trimester of pregnancy. This receptor was identified in a female donor with multiple sclerosis, enrolled in a pregnancy study. The CDR3 coding sequence is TGCGCCAGCAGCCAACCCTTGAGGAGCGGGAGTTCCCATGAGCAGTTCTTC. Translated, it gives CASSQPLRSGSSHEQFF.